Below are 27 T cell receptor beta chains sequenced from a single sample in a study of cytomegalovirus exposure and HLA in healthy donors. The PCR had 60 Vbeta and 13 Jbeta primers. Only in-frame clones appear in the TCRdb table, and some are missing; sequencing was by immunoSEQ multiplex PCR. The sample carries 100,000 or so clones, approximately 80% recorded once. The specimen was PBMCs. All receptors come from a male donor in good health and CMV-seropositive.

The CDR3 loop is CASSQEGAGGGRENGYTF. The CDR3 coding sequence is TGTGCCAGCAGCCAAGAAGGCGCCGGAGGGGGCAGAGAAAATGGCTACACCTTC. The chain couples TRBV4-2 to TRBJ1-2; 7 nucleotides line up with TRBD1. J gave up 6 bases and V 0 bases, and 16 bases lay outside the gene matches. CDR3 size: 18 residues. Germline V gene data show CDR1 as LGHNA and CDR2 as YNFKEQ.

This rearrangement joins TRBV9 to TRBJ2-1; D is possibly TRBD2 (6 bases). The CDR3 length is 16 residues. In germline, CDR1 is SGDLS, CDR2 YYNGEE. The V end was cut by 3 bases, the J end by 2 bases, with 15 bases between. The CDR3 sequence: CASSGGEPRPYNEQFF. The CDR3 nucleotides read TGTGCCAGCAGCGGGGGGGAGCCTAGGCCCTACAATGAGCAGTTCTTC. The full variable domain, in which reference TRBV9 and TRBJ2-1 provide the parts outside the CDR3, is DSGVTQTPKHLITATGQRVTLRCSPRSGDLSVYWYQQSLDQGLQFLIQYYNGEERAKGNILERFSAQQFPDLHSELNLSSLELGDSALYFCASSGGEPRPYNEQFFGPGTRLTVL.

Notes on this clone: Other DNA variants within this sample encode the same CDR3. The CDR3 spells CASSLWTSGRGEETQYF. The DNA for the CDR3 is TGTGCCAGCAGCTTGTGGACTAGCGGGAGGGGCGAAGAGACCCAGTACTTC. The chain employs TRBV7-9 and TRBJ2-5; 15 nucleotides align to TRBD2. V shed 3 bases and J 3 bases; nucleotides not matched to a gene: 5. There are 17 residues in the CDR3. Germline V gene data show CDR1 as SEHNR and CDR2 as FQNEAQ (reference sequence).

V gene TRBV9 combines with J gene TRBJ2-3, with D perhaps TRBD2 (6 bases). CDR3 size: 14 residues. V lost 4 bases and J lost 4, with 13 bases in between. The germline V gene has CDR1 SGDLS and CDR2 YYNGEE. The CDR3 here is CASSPFGSPDTQYF. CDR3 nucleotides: TGTGCCAGCAGCCCTTTCGGGAGCCCAGATACGCAGTATTTT.

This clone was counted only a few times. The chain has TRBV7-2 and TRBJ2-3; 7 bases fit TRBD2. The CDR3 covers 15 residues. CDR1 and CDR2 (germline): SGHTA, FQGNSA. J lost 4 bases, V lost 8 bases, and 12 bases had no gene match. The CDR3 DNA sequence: TGTGCCAGCGGCCCGCGGGGGAATTCGGCAGATACGCAGTATTTT. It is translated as CASGPRGNSADTQYF.

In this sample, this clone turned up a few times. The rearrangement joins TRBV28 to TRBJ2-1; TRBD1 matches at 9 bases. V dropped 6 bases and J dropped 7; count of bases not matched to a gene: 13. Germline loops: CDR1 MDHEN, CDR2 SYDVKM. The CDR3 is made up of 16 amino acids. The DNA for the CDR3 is TGTGCCAGCAGGATGCCCGGGACAGGGTCCCCTAATGAGCAGTTCTTC. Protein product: CASRMPGTGSPNEQFF. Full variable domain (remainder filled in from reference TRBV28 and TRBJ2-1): DVKVTQSSRYLVKRTGEKVFLECVQDMDHENMFWYRQDPGLGLRLIYFSYDVKMKEKGDIPEGYSVSREKKERFSLILESASTNQTSMYLCASRMPGTGSPNEQFFGPGTRLTVL.

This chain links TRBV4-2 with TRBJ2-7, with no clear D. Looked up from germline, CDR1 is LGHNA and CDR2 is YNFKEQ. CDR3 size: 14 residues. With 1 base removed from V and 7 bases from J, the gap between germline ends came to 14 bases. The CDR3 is CASSQGRWAGEQYF. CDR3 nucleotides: TGTGCCAGCAGCCAAGGCAGGTGGGCTGGGGAGCAGTACTTC.

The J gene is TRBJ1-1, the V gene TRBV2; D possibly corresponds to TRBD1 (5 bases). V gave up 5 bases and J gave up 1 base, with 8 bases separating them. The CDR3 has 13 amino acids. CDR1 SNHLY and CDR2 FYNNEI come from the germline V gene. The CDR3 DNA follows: TGTGCCAGCAGTTTGGACAAGAACACTGAAGCTTTCTTT. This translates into CASSLDKNTEAFF.

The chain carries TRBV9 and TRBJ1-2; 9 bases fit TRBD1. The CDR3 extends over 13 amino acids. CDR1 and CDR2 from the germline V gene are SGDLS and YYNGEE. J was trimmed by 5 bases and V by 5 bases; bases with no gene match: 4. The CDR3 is CASSRDRVYGYTF. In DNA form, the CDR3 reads TGTGCCAGCAGTCGGGACAGGGTGTATGGCTACACCTTC.

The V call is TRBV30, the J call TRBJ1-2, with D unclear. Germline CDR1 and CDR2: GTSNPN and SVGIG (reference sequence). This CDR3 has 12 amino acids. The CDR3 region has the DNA TGTGCTGAGGGAGTTATCGATAGTGGCTACACCTTC. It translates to CAEGVIDSGYTF.

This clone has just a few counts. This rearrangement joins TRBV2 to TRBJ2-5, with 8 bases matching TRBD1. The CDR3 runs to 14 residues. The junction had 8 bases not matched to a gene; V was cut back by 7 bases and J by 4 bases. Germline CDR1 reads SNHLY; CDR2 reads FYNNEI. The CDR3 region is CASIFDRGAETQYF. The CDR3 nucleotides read TGTGCCAGCATTTTCGACAGGGGAGCAGAGACCCAGTACTTC.

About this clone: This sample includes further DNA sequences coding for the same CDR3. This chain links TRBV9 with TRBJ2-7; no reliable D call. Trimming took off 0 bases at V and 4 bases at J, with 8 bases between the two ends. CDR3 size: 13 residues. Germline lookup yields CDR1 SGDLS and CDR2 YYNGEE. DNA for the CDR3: TGTGCCAGCAGCGTAGGCGCGGCTTACGAGCAGTACTTC. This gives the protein CASSVGAAYEQYF.

Written as DNA, the CDR3 is TGTGCCAGCAGGAACAGGGAAGTAAGGACTGAAGCTTTCTTT. Translated: CASRNREVRTEAFF. The chain uses TRBV6-5 and TRBJ1-1; D might be TRBD1 (6 bases). This CDR3 has 14 amino acids. Germline loops: CDR1 MNHEY, CDR2 SVGAGI. V was pared by 6 bases and J by 5 bases, with 16 bases between.

CDR3 coding DNA: TGCGCCAGCAGCTTGGCCGGGACTTGGGATGAGCAGTTCTTC. It yields the protein CASSLAGTWDEQFF. The chain recombines TRBV5-1 with TRBJ2-1, with D possibly being TRBD2 (6 bases). The CDR3 has 14 residues. The germline gives CDR1 SGHRS, CDR2 YFSETQ. V was cut by 0 bases and J by 8 bases, with 12 bases left in between.

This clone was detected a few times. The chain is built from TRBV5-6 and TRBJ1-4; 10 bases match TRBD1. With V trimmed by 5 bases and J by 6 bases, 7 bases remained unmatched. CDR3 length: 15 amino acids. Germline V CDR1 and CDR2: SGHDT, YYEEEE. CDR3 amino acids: CASSRSGTGDEKLFF. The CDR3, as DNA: TGTGCCAGCAGTCGTTCTGGGACAGGGGATGAAAAACTGTTTTTT.

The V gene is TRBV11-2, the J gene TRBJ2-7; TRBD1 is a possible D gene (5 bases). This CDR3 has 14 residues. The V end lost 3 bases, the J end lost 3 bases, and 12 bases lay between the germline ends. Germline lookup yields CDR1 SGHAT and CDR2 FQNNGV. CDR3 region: CASSFLRGDYEQYF. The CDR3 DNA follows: TGTGCCAGCAGCTTTTTAAGGGGTGACTACGAGCAGTACTTC.

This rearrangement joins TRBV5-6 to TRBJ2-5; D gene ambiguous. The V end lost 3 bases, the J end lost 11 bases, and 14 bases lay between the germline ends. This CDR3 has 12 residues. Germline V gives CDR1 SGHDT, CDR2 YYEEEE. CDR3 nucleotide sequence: TGTGCCAGCAGCTCTCTCGGTAGTGAGCAGTACTTC. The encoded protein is CASSSLGSEQYF.

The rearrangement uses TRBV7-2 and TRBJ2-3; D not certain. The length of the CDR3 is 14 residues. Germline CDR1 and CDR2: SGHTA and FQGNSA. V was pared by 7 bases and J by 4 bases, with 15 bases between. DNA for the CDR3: TGTGCCAGCACCTTGAACCGCGGCTCAGATACGCAGTATTTT. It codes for CASTLNRGSDTQYF.

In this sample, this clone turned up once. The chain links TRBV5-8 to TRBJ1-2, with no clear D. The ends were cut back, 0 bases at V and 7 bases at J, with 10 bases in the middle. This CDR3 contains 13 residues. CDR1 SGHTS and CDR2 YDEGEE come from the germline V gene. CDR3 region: CASSLGGYRGYTF. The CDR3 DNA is TGTGCCAGCAGCTTGGGAGGGTACCGTGGCTACACCTTC.

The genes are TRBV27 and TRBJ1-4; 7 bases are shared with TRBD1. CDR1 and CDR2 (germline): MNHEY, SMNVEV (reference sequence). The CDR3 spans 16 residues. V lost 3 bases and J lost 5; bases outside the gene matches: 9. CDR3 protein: CASSLLPGQINEKLFF. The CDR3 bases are TGTGCCAGCAGTTTGCTACCGGGACAGATCAATGAAAAACTGTTTTTT. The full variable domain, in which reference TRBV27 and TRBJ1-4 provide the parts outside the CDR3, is EAQVTQNPRYLITVTGKKLTVTCSQNMNHEYMSWYRQDPGLGLRQIYYSMNVEVTDKGDVPEGYKVSRKEKRNFPLILESPSPNQTSLYFCASSLLPGQINEKLFFGSGTQLSVL.

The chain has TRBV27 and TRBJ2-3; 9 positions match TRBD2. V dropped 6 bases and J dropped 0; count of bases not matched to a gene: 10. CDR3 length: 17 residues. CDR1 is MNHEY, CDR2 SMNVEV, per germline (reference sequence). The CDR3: CASRTGLAEPSTDTQYF. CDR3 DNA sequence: TGTGCCAGCAGAACGGGACTAGCAGAACCTAGCACAGATACGCAGTATTTT.

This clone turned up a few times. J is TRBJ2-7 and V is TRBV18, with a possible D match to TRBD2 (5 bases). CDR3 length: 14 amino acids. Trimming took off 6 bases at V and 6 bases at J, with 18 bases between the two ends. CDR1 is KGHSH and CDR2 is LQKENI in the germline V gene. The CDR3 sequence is CASSSSDSVREQYF. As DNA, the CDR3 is TGTGCCAGCTCGTCCTCCGATAGCGTTCGCGAGCAGTACTTC.

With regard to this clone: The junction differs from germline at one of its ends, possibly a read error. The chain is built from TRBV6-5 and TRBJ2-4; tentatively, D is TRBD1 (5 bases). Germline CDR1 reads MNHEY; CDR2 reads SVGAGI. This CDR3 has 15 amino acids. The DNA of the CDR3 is TGTGCCAGCAGTTACGACAGAACATACAAAAACAGTCAGTACTTC. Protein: CASSYDRTYKNSQYF.

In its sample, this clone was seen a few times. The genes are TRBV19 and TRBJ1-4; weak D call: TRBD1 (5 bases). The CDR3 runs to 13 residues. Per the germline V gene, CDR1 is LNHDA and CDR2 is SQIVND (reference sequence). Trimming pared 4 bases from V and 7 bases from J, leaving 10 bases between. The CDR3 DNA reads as TGTGCCAGTAGTACGCAGGGTGTTGAAAAACTGTTTTTT. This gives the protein CASSTQGVEKLFF.

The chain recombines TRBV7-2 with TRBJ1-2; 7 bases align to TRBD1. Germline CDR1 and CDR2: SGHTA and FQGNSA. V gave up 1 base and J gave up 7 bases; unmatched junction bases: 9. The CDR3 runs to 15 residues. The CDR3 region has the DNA TGTGCCAGCAGCTTAGGCAACAGGGGCCAGGGTGGCTACACCTTC. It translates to CASSLGNRGQGGYTF. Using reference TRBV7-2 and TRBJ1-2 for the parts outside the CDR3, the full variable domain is GAGVSQSPSNKVTEKGKDVELRCDPISGHTALYWYRQSLGQGLEFLIYFQGNSAPDKSGLPSDRFSAERTGGSVSTLTIQRTQQEDSAVYLCASSLGNRGQGGYTFGSGTRLTVV.

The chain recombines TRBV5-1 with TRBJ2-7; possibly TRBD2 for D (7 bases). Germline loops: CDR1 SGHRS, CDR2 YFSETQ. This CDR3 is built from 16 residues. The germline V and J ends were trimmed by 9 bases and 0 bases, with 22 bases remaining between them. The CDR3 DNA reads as TGCGCCATCACGCCGGGGGGCGGGTTAAGCTCCTACGAGCAGTACTTC. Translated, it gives CAITPGGGLSSYEQYF.

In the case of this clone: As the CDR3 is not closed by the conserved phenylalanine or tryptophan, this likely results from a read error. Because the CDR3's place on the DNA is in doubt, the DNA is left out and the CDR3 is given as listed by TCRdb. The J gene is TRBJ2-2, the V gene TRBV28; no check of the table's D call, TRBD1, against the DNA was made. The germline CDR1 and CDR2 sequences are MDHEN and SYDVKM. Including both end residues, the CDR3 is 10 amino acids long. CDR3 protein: CASSRVYAPR.